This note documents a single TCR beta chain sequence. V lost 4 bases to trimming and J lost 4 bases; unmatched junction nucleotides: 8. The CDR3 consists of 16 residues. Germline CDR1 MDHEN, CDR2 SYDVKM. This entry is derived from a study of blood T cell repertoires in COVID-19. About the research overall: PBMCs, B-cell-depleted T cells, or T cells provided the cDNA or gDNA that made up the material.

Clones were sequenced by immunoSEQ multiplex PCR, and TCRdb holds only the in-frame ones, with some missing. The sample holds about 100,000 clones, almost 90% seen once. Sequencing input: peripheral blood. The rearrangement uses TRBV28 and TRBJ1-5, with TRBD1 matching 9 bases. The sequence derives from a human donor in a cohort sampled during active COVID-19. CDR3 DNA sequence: TGTGCCAGCAGTTCGAATCTTGGGACAGGGAATCAGCCCCAGCATTTT. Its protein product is CASSSNLGTGNQPQHF.